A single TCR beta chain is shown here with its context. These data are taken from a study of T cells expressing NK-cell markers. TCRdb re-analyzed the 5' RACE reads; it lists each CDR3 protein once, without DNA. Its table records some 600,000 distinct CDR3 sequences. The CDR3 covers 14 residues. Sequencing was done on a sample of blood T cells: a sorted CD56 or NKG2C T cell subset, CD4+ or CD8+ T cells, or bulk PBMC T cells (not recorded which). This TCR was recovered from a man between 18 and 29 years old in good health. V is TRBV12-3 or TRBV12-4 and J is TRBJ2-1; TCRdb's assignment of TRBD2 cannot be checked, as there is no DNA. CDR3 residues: CASIPAGEWNEQFF.